What follows are 13 T cell receptor beta chains derived from one specimen sequenced in a study of coeliac disease. TCRdb keeps only in-frame clones here, not all; method: immunoSEQ multiplex PCR. The data show about 3,400 clones, approximately 63% seen once. Sequenced input: intraepithelial lymphocytes from the gut. The receptors were gathered from a man aged 18 to 29 with celiac disease on a gluten-free diet.

The gene calls are TRBV2 and TRBJ2-5; 9 bases match TRBD1. Germline trimming cut 8 bases from V and 5 bases from J; bases unmatched to any gene: 6. CDR1 SNHLY and CDR2 FYNNEI come from the germline V gene. The CDR3 extends over 13 amino acids. Here the CDR3 reads CASGRDRAETQYF. CDR3 sequence (DNA): TGTGCCAGCGGCCGGGACAGGGCGGAGACCCAGTACTTC.

A note on this clone: Other DNA sequences from this sample encode an identical CDR3 as well. CDR3 protein: CASSLGGGTEAFF. The CDR3 nucleotides are TGTGCCAGCAGTTTGGGGGGTGGCACTGAAGCTTTCTTT. This chain connects TRBV27 to TRBJ1-1; D is perhaps TRBD1 (5 bases). The CDR3 has 13 residues. Trimming removed 3 bases from V and 4 bases from J, with 9 bases in between. Germline loops: CDR1 MNHEY, CDR2 SMNVEV (reference sequence).

There are a few counts of this clone. The chain is built from TRBV18 and TRBJ1-6; possible D gene TRBD1, 5 bases. CDR3 size: 18 residues. Germline V gene data show CDR1 as KGHSH and CDR2 as LQKENI. V lost 3 bases and J 0 bases, leaving 15 bases between the germline ends. This chain's CDR3 is CASSPGLMFYSYNSPLHF. The DNA of the CDR3 is TGTGCCAGCTCACCGGGACTAATGTTCTACTCCTATAATTCACCCCTCCACTTT.

This clone was observed a few times. The chain has TRBV11-2 and TRBJ1-6; the match to TRBD1 covers 9 bases. V lost 3 bases and J lost 5; bases outside the gene matches: 2. The CDR3 length is 15 residues. The V gene's germline CDR1 is SGHAT and CDR2 FQNNGV. For the CDR3, the DNA is TGTGCCAGCAGCTTCAGGACAGGGGATAATTCACCCCTCCACTTT. Its translation is CASSFRTGDNSPLHF.

This clone has only one observation. V is TRBV30 and J is TRBJ1-5, with D perhaps matching TRBD1 (5 bases). Trimming removed 0 bases at V and 1 base at J, with 16 bases between. The CDR3 spans 17 residues. CDR1 and CDR2 from the germline V gene are GTSNPN and SVGIG (reference sequence). CDR3 loop: CAWSVGFWGVSNQPQHF. The CDR3 DNA reads TGTGCCTGGAGTGTGGGATTTTGGGGGGTAAGCAATCAGCCCCAGCATTTT.

The V and J genes are TRBV2 and TRBJ2-1; D uncertain. Trimming pared 7 bases from V and 8 bases from J, leaving 12 bases between. Germline assignment: CDR1 SNHLY and CDR2 FYNNEI. CDR3 length: 12 amino acids. CDR3 protein: CASTTNRDEQFF. The CDR3 nucleotides are TGTGCCAGCACCACCAACCGGGATGAGCAGTTCTTC.

This sequence joins TRBV2 and TRBJ2-3, with 11 bases that match TRBD2. Germline values: CDR1 SNHLY, CDR2 FYNNEI. The CDR3 runs 18 residues. With 11 bases clipped from V and 4 bases from J, the junction kept 20 bases outside the gene matches. In DNA, the CDR3 is TGTGCCGCCAGCAGGAGGGGGCTAGCGGGGGGTTCGGCAGATACGCAGTATTTT. Translating it yields CAASRRGLAGGSADTQYF.

The J gene is TRBJ2-1, the V gene TRBV27; TRBD2 matches 7 bases. Germline CDR1 is MNHEY and CDR2 is SMNVEV (reference sequence). The CDR3 is 14 amino acids. V lost 3 bases, J lost 8 bases, and 7 bases stayed unmatched. This CDR3 is CASSFPGGSDEQFF. The DNA for the CDR3 is TGTGCCAGCAGTTTTCCGGGGGGTTCCGATGAGCAGTTCTTC.

This rearrangement joins TRBV5-6 to TRBJ1-1, with 7 bases lining up with TRBD1. The CDR3 is 14 residues long. From germline, CDR1 is SGHDT and CDR2 YYEEEE. V was clipped by 4 bases and J by 2 bases; unmatched bases: 5. The CDR3 loop is CASSRRGPNTEAFF. The CDR3 coding sequence is TGTGCCAGCAGCAGAAGGGGGCCTAACACTGAAGCTTTCTTT. The full variable domain, rest sourced from reference TRBV5-6 and TRBJ1-1, is DAGVTQSPTHLIKTRGQQVTLRCSPKSGHDTVSWYQQALGQGPQFIFQYYEEEERQRGNFPDRFSGHQFPNYSSELNVNALLLGDSALYLCASSRRGPNTEAFFGQGTRLTVV.

This chain connects TRBV11-2 to TRBJ2-7; weak D call: TRBD2 (7 bases). The CDR3 runs to 14 residues. Germline CDR1 and CDR2: SGHAT and FQNNGV. Trimming took off 4 bases at V and 5 bases at J, with 15 bases between the two ends. The CDR3 region has the DNA TGTGCCAGCAGCTGGGGGCGGGGGCCCGACGAGCAGTACTTC. Protein product: CASSWGRGPDEQYF.

V usage is TRBV27 and J usage is TRBJ1-2, with D tentatively TRBD1 (6 bases). V gave up 3 bases and J gave up 7 bases, with 12 bases separating them. The CDR3 is 13 residues long. Germline assignment: CDR1 MNHEY and CDR2 SMNVEV (reference sequence). This CDR3 is CASSLDSNTGYTF. In DNA form, the CDR3 reads TGTGCCAGCAGTTTGGACAGTAATACTGGCTACACCTTC.

The V gene is TRBV12-5, the J gene TRBJ2-5; D remains unclear. The CDR3 sequence is 14 residues long. Per germline, CDR1 LGHNT and CDR2 FRNRAP. V was clipped by 2 bases and J by 3 bases, with 10 bases between them. CDR3: CASGLSGRKETQYF. For the CDR3, the DNA is TGTGCTAGTGGTTTGAGTGGCCGTAAAGAGACCCAGTACTTC.

This clone occurred once. The chain combines TRBV5-4 with TRBJ2-3; 8 bases align to TRBD2. Trimming cost V 0 bases and J 1 base; bases outside gene matches: 7. The CDR3 has 17 amino acids. Germline V CDR1 and CDR2: SGHNT, YYREEE (reference sequence). The CDR3 bases are TGTGCCAGCAGCTTGGAATCGGGGGGGCGGGGCACAGATACGCAGTATTTT. As protein: CASSLESGGRGTDTQYF. The variable domain in full, with the rest retrieved from reference TRBV5-4 and TRBJ2-3, is ETGVTQSPTHLIKTRGQQVTLRCSSQSGHNTVSWYQQALGQGPQFIFQYYREEENGRGNFPPRFSGLQFPNYSSELNVNALELDDSALYLCASSLESGGRGTDTQYFGPGTRLTVL.